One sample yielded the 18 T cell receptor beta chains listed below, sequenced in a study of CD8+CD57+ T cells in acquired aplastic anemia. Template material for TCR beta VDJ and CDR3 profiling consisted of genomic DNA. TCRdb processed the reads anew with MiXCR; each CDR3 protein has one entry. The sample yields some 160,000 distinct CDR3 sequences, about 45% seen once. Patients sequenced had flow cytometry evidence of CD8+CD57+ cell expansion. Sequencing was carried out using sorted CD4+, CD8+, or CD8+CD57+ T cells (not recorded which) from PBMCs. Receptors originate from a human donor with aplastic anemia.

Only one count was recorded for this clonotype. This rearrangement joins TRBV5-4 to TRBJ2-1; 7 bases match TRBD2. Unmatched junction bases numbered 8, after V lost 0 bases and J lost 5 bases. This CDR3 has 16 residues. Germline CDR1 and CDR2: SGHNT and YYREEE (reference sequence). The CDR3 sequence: CASSLGGGSYHNEQFF. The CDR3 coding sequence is TGTGCCAGCAGCTTGGGCGGGGGATCCTACCACAATGAGCAGTTCTTC.

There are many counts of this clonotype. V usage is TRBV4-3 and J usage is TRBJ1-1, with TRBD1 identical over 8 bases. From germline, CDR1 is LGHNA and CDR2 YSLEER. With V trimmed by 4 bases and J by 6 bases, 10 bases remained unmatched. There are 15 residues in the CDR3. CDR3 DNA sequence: TGCGCCAGCAGCCGACTAGTACAGGGGGACTCTGAAGCTTTCTTT. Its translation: CASSRLVQGDSEAFF.

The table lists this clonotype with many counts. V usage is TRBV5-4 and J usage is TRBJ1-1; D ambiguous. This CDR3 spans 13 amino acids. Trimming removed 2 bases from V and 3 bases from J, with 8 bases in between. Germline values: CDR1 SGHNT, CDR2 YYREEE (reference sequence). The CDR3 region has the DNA TGTGCCAGCAGCTTCCACAAGGACACTGAAGCTTTCTTT. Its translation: CASSFHKDTEAFF.

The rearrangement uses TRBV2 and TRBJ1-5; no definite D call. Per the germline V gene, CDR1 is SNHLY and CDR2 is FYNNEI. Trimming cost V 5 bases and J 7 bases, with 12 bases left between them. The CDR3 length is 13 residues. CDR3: CASSLRQAQPQHF. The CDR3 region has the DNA TGTGCCAGCAGTTTACGTCAGGCCCAGCCCCAGCATTTT.

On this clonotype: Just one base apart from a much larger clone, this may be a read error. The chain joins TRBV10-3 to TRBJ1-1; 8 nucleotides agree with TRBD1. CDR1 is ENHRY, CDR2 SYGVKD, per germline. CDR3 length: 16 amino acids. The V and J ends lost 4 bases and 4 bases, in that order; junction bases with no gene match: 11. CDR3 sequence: CAISGSRGQISTEAFF. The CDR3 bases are TGTGCCATCAGTGGGAGCAGGGGGCAGATTAGCACTGAAGCTTTCTTT.

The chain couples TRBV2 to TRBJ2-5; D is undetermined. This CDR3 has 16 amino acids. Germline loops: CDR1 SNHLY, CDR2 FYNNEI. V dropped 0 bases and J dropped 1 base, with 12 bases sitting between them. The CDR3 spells CASSEADVRFQETQYF. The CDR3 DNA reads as TGTGCCAGCAGTGAAGCGGATGTACGGTTCCAAGAGACCCAGTACTTC. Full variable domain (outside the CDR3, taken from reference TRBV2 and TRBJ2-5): EPEVTQTPSHQVTQMGQEVILRCVPISNHLYFYWYRQILGQKVEFLVSFYNNEISEKSEIFDDQFSVERPDGSNFTLKIRSTKLEDSAMYFCASSEADVRFQETQYFGPGTRLLVL.

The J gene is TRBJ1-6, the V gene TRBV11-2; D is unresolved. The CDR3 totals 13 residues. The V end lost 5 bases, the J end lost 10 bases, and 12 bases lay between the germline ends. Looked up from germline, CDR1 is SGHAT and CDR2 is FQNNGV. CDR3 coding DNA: TGTGCCAGCAGCCAAATCGGGGAGTCACCCCTCCACTTT. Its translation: CASSQIGESPLHF.

Here the CDR3 reads CASSNRTGNTEAFF. In nucleotides, the CDR3 is TGTGCCAGTAGTAACAGGACAGGGAACACTGAAGCTTTCTTT. This chain joins TRBV19 and TRBJ1-1, with 7 bases matching TRBD1. The CDR3 consists of 14 residues. Germline V gene data show CDR1 as LNHDA and CDR2 as SQIVND (reference sequence). V shed 4 bases and J 1 base; nucleotides not matched to a gene: 3.

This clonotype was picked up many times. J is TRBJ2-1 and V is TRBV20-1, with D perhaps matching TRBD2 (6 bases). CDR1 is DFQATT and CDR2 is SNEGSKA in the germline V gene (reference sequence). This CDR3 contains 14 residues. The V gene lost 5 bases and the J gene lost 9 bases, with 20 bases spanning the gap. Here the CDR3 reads CSAVRTGGGSEQFF. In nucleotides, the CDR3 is TGCAGTGCTGTACGGACGGGTGGGGGGAGTGAGCAGTTCTTC.

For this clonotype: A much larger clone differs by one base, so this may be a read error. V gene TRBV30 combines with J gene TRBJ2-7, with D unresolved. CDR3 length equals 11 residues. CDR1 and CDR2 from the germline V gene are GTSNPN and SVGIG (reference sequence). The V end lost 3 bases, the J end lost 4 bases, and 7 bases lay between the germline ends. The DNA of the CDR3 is TGTGCCTGGAGCCGAATTTACGAGCAGTACTTC. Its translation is CAWSRIYEQYF.

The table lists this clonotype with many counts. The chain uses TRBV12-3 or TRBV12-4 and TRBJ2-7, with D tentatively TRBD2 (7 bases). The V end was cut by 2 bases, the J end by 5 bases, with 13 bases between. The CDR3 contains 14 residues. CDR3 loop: CASSLQEGGHEQYF. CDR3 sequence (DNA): TGTGCCAGCAGTTTACAGGAGGGGGGGCACGAGCAGTACTTC.

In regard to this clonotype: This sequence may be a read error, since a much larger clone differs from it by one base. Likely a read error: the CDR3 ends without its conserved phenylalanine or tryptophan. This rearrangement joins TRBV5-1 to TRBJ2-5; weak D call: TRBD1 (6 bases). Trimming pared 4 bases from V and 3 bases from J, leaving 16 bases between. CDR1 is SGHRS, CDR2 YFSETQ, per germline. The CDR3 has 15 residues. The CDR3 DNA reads TGCGCCAGCAGCGACGACCGGGACACTAAAGAGACCCAGTACCTC. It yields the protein CASSDDRDTKETQYL.

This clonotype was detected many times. The CDR3 is CASGTNGGELFF. The CDR3 nucleotides read TGTGCCAGCGGCACCAATGGGGGGGAGCTGTTTTTT. The V gene is TRBV7-2, the J gene TRBJ2-2; D is uncertain. This CDR3 comprises 12 residues. CDR1 and CDR2 (germline): SGHTA, FQGNSA. Trimming removed 8 bases from V and 8 bases from J, with 12 bases in between.

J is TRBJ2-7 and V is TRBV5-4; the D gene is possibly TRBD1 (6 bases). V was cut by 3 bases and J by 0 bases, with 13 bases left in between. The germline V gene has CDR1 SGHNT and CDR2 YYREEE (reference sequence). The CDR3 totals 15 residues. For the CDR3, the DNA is TGTGCCAGCAGCTCCAGGGGATCCGGCTCCTACGAGCAGTACTTC. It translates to CASSSRGSGSYEQYF.

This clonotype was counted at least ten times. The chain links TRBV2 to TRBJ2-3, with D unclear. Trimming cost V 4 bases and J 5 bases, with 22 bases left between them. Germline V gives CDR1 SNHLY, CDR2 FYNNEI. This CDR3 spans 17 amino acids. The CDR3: CASSGNGPSPGRDTQYF. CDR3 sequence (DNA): TGTGCCAGCAGTGGGAATGGGCCAAGTCCAGGTAGAGATACGCAGTATTTT. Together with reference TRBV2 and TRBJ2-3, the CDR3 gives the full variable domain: EPEVTQTPSHQVTQMGQEVILRCVPISNHLYFYWYRQILGQKVEFLVSFYNNEISEKSEIFDDQFSVERPDGSNFTLKIRSTKLEDSAMYFCASSGNGPSPGRDTQYFGPGTRLTVL.

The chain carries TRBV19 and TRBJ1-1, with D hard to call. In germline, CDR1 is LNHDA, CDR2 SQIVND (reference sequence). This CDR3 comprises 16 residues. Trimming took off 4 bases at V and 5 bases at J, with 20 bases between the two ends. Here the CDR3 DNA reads TGTGCCAGTAGTAGCCCCCCGGGCGGGTGGAGGACTGAAGCTTTCTTT. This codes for CASSSPPGGWRTEAFF.

This chain's CDR3 is CASPPLRTGLDTQYF. The CDR3 nucleotides read TGTGCCAGCCCGCCCCTAAGGACTGGTCTGGATACGCAGTATTTT. V is TRBV28 and J is TRBJ2-3; D is perhaps TRBD2 (5 bases). The germline CDR1 and CDR2 sequences are MDHEN and SYDVKM. Trimming stripped 8 bases from V and 6 bases from J, with 21 bases between. The CDR3 has 15 amino acids.

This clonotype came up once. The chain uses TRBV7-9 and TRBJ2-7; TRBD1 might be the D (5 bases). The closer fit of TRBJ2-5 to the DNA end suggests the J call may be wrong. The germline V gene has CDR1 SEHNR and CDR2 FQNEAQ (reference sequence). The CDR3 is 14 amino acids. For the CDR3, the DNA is TGTGCCAGCAGCCCGAGACAGTCCGGGGAGACCCAGTACTTC. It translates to CASSPRQSGETQYF.